This record looks at one T cell receptor beta chain sequence and its context. Antigen unknown. This entry belongs to a study of OX40 agonist ivuxolimab in advanced cancers. On the study more broadly: Ivuxolimab, which patients received intravenously every 2 weeks, was dosed at 0.01 to 10 mg/kg. Whole-study results and caveats: Relative to CD4+, CD8+ T cells held more expanded clones on average. At doses 0.1 to 3.0 mg/kg, CD4+ and CD8+ clones expanded.

Patients were ruled out by autoimmune disease history or systemic immunosuppression. This CDR3 spans 15 amino acids. The germline gives CDR1 MNHEY, CDR2 SMNVEV (reference sequence). The germline V and J ends were trimmed by 8 bases and 1 base, with 17 bases remaining between them. Only in-frame clones appear in the TCRdb table, and some are missing; sequencing was by immunoSEQ multiplex PCR. The profile shows roughly 62,000 clones, about four fifths of them singletons. V and J are TRBV27 and TRBJ2-5, with D perhaps being TRBD1 or TRBD2 (6 bases each). This specimen was CD4+ or CD8+ T cells sorted from blood, taken in a trial of the OX40 agonist ivuxolimab. The sequence was obtained from an adult with an advanced solid tumor such as melanoma, head and neck, liver or kidney cancer. The CDR3 bases are TGTGCCAGCCGCAGGGGAGGCTGGAGCCAAGAGACCCAGTACTTC. Encoded protein: CASRRGGWSQETQYF.